This T cell receptor beta chain was recorded in a study of cytomegalovirus exposure and HLA in healthy donors. The study's findings and limits: For presence/absence analyses, sequencing depth was assumed to be roughly uniform across donors. Across donors, most TCRs were seen rarely, yet some public ones were widespread. Analyzed later, association rates of TCRs varied across HLA loci, with DRB1 most and HLA-C fewest.

As to this clone: Antigen specificity is unknown.

A multiplex PCR was run with 60 Vbeta primers and 13 Jbeta primers. Original methodology: Roughly 11 million shared chains were among some 75 million unique TCR beta chains counted in a later analysis. Data came from immunoSEQ multiplex PCR; TCRdb stores just in-frame clones and leaves some out. The DNA gave D and trimming, while V, J and clone size come from that table. The sample lists around 100,000 clones, less than 90% occurring once. The CDR3 spans 14 residues. The V gene's germline CDR1 is SGHNT and CDR2 YENEEA. Trimming shortened V by 0 bases and J by 0 bases, and 4 bases separated the two germline ends.

The sample comprised PBMCs. The chain recombines TRBV11-3 with TRBJ2-3; D remains unclear. The clonotype was recovered from a man aged 35 to 55 in good health and CMV-seronegative. DNA of the CDR3: TGTGCCAGCAGCTTAGACAGGAGCACAGATACGCAGTATTTT. It translates to CASSLDRSTDTQYF.